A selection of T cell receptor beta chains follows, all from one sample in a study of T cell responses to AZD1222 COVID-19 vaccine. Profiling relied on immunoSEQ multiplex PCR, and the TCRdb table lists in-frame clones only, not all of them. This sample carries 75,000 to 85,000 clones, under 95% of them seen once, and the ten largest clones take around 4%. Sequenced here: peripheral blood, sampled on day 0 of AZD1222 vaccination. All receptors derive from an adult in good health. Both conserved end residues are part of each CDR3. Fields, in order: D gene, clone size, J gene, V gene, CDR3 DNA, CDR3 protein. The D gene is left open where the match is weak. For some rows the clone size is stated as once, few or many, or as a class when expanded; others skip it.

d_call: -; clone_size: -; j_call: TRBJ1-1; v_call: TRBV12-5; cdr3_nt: TGTGCTAGTGGTTTAACAGAACTGAACACTGAAGCTTTCTTT; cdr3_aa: CASGLTELNTEAFF
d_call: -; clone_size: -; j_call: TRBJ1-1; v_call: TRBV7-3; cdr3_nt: TGTGCCAGCAGCTTAACAGGTAACACTGAAGCTTTCTTT; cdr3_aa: CASSLTGNTEAFF
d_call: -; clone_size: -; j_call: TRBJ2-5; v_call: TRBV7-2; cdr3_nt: TGTGCCAGCAGCTTTGATGGGGCGCGGGAGACCCAGTACTTC; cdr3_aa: CASSFDGARETQYF
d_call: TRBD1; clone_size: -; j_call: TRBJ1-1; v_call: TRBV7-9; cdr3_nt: TGTGCCAGCAGGCCAGGGGGCGCGGGCACTGAAGCTTTCTTT; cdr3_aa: CASRPGGAGTEAFF
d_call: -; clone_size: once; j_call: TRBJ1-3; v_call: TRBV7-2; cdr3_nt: TGTGCCAGCAGCTTATTCCAGGGGCCGAACACCATATATTTT; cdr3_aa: CASSLFQGPNTIYF
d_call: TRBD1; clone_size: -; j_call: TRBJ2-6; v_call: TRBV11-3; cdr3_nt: TGTGCCAGCAGCCTTAACTACAGGGGTCAAGCTGGGGCCAACGTCCTGACTTTC; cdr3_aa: CASSLNYRGQAGANVLTF
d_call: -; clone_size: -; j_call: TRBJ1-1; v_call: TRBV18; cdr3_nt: TGTGCCAGCTCATCAACACCGAACACTGAAGCTTTCTTT; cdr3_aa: CASSSTPNTEAFF
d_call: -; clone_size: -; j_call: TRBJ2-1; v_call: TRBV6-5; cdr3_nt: TGTGCCAGCAACGAGTCCGATGAGCAGTTCTTC; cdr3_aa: CASNESDEQFF
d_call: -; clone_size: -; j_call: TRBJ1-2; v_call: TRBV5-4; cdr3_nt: TGTGCCAGCAGCTCCGACAGTACTATATATGGCTACACCTTC; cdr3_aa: CASSSDSTIYGYTF
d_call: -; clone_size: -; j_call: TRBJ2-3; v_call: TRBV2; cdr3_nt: TGTGCCAGCAGGAACAGCCATACGCAGTATTTT; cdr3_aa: CASRNSHTQYF
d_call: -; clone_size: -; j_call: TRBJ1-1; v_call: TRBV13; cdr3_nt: TGTGCCAGCAGCCTACCTTCGGTGGGGCCTGAAGCTTTCTTT; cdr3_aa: CASSLPSVGPEAFF
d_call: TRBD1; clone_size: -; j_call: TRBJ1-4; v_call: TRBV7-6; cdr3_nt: TGTGCCAGCAGCGAGGGACAGGGGGCCAAGGAAAAACTGTTTTTT; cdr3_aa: CASSEGQGAKEKLFF
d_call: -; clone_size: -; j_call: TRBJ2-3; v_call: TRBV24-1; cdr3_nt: TGTGCCACCAGTGATTCCCCCAGTGGGCGCACAGATACGCAGTATTTT; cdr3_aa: CATSDSPSGRTDTQYF
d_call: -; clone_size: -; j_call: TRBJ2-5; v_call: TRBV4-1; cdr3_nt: TGCGCCAGCAGCCAAGCCTTTTTACAAGAGACCCAGTACTTC; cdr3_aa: CASSQAFLQETQYF
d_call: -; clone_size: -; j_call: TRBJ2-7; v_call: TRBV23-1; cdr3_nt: TGCGCCAGCAGTCAAAACGGATACGAGCAGTACTTC; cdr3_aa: CASSQNGYEQYF
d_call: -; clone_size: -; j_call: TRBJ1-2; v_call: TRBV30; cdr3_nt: TGTGCCTGGAGTTTCGGGGTCGGCAGCTATGGCTACACCTTC; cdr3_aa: CAWSFGVGSYGYTF
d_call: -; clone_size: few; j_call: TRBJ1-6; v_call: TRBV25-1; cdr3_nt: TGTGCCAGCGGCAGACTGTTGATAGACGGTTATATAAGACCCCTCCACTTT; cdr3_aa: CASGRLLIDGYIRPLHF
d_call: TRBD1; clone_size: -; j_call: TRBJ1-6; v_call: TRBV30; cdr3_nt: TGTGCCTGGGGGACAGTACCGGATTTGGGTGCGCCCCTCCACTTT; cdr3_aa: CAWGTVPDLGAPLHF
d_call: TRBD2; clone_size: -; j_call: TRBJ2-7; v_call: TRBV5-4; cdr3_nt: TGTGCCAGCAGCACGAGGACTAGCGGGCCCTACGAGCAGTACTTC; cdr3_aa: CASSTRTSGPYEQYF
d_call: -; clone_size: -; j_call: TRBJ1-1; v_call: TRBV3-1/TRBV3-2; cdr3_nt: TGTGCCAGCAGCCAACCCCAGGCCCCAACTAAAGCTTTCTTT; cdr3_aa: CASSQPQAPTKAFF
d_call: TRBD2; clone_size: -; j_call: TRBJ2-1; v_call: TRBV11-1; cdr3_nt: TGTGCCAGCAGGGCGGGAGCCGGGGGAACATACAATGAGCAGTTCTTC; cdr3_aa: CASRAGAGGTYNEQFF
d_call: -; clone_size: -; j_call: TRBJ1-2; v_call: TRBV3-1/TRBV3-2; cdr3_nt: TGTGCCAGCAGCCAACCGGGACGGCTAAGCTACACCTTC; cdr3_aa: CASSQPGRLSYTF
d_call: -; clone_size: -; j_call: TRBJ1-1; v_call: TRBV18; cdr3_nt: TGTGCCAGCCGGTTCGGACGAGACACTGAAGCTTTCTTT; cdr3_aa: CASRFGRDTEAFF
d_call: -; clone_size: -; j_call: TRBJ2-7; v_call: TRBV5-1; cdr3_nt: TGCGCCAGCAGCCCCGGACCGTCGAGCTCCTACGAGCAGTACTTC; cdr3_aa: CASSPGPSSSYEQYF
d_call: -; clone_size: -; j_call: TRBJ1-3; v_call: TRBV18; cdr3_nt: TGTGCCAGCTCACCAACGGGCACCATATATTTT; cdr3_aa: CASSPTGTIYF
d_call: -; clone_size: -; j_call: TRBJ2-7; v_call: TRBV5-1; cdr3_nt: TGCGCCAGCAGCCCGGGAGGACAGGGCTACGAGCAGTACTTC; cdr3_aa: CASSPGGQGYEQYF
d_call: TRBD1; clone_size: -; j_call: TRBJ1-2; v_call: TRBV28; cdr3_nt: TGTGCCAGCAGCGGACAGGGGTATGGCTACACCTTC; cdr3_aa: CASSGQGYGYTF
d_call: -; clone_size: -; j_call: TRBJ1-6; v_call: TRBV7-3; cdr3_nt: TGTGCCAGCAGCTTAACAGGTCAGGGGAATTCACCCCTCCACTTT; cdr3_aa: CASSLTGQGNSPLHF
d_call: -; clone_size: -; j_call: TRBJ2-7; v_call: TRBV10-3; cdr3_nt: TGTGCCATCAATCCGGGAGACTCCTACGAGCAGTACTTC; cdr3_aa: CAINPGDSYEQYF
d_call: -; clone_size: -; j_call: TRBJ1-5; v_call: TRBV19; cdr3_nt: TGTGCCAGTAGTATGGAGGGGCCATATAGCAATCAGCCCCAGCATTTT; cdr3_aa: CASSMEGPYSNQPQHF
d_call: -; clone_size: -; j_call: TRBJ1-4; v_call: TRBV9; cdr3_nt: TGTGCCAGCAGCCCAAGCTTGGGTGTCACAACTAATGAAAAACTGTTTTTT; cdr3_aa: CASSPSLGVTTNEKLFF
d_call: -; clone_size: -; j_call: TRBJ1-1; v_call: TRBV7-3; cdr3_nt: TGTGCCAGCAGCTTAACTCCGGGGATATTGGGGACTGAAGCTTTCTTT; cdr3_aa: CASSLTPGILGTEAFF
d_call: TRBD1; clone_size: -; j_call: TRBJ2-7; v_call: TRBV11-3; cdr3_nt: TGTGCCAGCACCGACCAGGGGGTGTCCTACGAGCAGTACTTC; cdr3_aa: CASTDQGVSYEQYF
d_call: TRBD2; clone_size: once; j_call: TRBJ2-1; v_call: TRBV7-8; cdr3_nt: TGTGCCAGCAGCTCCCGGGGTACTAGCGGATCCTACAATGAGCAGTTCTTC; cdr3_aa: CASSSRGTSGSYNEQFF
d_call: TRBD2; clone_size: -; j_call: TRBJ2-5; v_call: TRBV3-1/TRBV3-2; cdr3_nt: TGTGCCAGCAGCCCCCAGGCGGGGGGCCCCATAATACCCCAGTACTTC; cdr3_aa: CASSPQAGGPIIPQYF
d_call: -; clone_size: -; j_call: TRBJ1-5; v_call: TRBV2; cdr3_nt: TGTGCCAGCAGGGGCAGATTAGGTCGCCATCAGCCCCAGCATTTT; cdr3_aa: CASRGRLGRHQPQHF
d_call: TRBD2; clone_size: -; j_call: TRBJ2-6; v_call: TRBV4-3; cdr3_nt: TGCGCCAGCAGCCAAGGAGTATGGGACTACGGCTCTGGGGCCAACGTCCTGACTTTC; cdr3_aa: CASSQGVWDYGSGANVLTF
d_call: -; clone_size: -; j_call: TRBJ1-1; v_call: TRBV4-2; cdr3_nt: TGTGCCAGCAGCCAAGATCTTGGGAGGAACACTGAAGCTTTCTTT; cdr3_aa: CASSQDLGRNTEAFF
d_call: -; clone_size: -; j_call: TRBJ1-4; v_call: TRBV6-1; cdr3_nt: TGTGCCAGCAGTGACCAACCCCTGCAAGGGGTAGGAGAAAAACTGTTTTTT; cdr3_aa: CASSDQPLQGVGEKLFF
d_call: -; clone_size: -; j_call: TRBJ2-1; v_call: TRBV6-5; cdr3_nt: TGTGCCAGTAGTCGGGGAGCTAACAATGAGCAGTTCTTC; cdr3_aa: CASSRGANNEQFF
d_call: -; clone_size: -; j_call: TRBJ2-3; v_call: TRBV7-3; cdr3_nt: TGTGCCAGCAGCCCAGAGGGCGGAGATACGCAGTATTTT; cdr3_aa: CASSPEGGDTQYF
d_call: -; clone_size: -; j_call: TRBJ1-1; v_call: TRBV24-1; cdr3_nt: TGTGCCACCAGTGATCCGGGTGGCACTGAAGCTTTCTTT; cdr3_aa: CATSDPGGTEAFF
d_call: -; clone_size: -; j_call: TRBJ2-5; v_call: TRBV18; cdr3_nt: TGTGCCAGCTCACCCGTCGCGGGGCCCGGGGAGACCCAGTACTTC; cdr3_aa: CASSPVAGPGETQYF